A selection of T cell receptor beta chains follows, all from one sample in a study of vaccination and CD4 T cells after COVID-19. Using its own MiXCR run on the PCR reads, TCRdb lists one record per CDR3 protein. In the table there are 9,500 to 12,000 distinct CDR3 sequences, roughly 26% of which are singletons. Their cognate antigens are unknown. Sequencing used CD4+ T cells from blood, cultured in vitro, obtained after SARS-CoV-2 vaccination. The receptors here all came from a human donor who had recovered from COVID-19. Both conserved end residues are part of each CDR3. The D gene is left open where the match is weak. Part of the rows lack a size; the others show once, few, many or a class for expanded clones.

TRBV6-2/TRBV6-3,-,TRBJ1-2,14,-,TGTGCCAGCAGCGCCCTCCTACTTAACTATGGCTACACCTTC,CASSALLLNYGYTF
TRBV27,-,TRBJ2-1,13,medium-sized,TGTGCCACCTCCGGGGTAGGGTACAATGAGCAGTTCTTC,CATSGVGYNEQFF
TRBV15,-,TRBJ2-7,16,-,TGTGCCACCAGCAGAGATATGGCAGGGTATTCCTACGAGCAGTACTTC,CATSRDMAGYSYEQYF
TRBV27,TRBD1,TRBJ2-1,17,once,TGTGCCAGCAGTTTATATTCGACAGGGAGCTCCTACAATGAGCAGTTCTTC,CASSLYSTGSSYNEQFF
TRBV12-3/TRBV12-4,TRBD1,TRBJ1-5,14,-,TGTGCCAGCAGTCCGACAGGGTGGAGTCAGCCCCAGCATTTT,CASSPTGWSQPQHF
TRBV15,-,TRBJ2-1,10,few,TGTGCCACCAGCAACAATGAGCAGTTCTTC,CATSNNEQFF
TRBV6-1,TRBD1,TRBJ2-7,14,-,TGTGCCAGCAGTAGGGACAGGGGCTCCTACGAGCAGTACTTC,CASSRDRGSYEQYF
TRBV20-1,-,TRBJ1-5,15,-,TGCAGTGCTTTGGTGAGATTAAATAGCAATCAGCCCCAGCATTTT,CSALVRLNSNQPQHF
TRBV28,-,TRBJ1-1,15,-,TGTGCCAGCATCCCCGCACCGGCACAGGGAATTGAAGCTTTCTTT,CASIPAPAQGIEAFF
TRBV20-1,-,TRBJ1-2,13,-,TGCAGTGCTAGTCCGGGGGCCCCGGGGGGCTACACCTTC,CSASPGAPGGYTF
TRBV18,TRBD2,TRBJ2-7,12,-,TGTGCCAGCGGGAGGGTGACATACGAGCAGTACTTC,CASGRVTYEQYF
TRBV11-3,-,TRBJ2-1,12,-,TGTGCCAGCAGCTTAGTTTCGTATGAGCAGTTCTTC,CASSLVSYEQFF
TRBV15,-,TRBJ1-3,13,few,TGTGCCACCAGCCAGGGATCTGGAAACACCATATATTTT,CATSQGSGNTIYF
TRBV7-3,TRBD1,TRBJ2-7,16,few,TGTGCCAGCAGCTTCCCGTCCAGGGGGCAGGTCTACGAGCAGTACTTC,CASSFPSRGQVYEQYF
TRBV20-1,-,TRBJ2-1,13,-,TGCAGTGCTAGAGTACAGGGTCCCAATGAGCAGTTCTTC,CSARVQGPNEQFF
TRBV15,-,TRBJ1-2,17,medium-sized,TGTGCCACCAGCAGAGACCTCAGGCAGGATACTAACTATGGCTACACCTTC,CATSRDLRQDTNYGYTF
TRBV27,-,TRBJ2-6,15,-,TGTGCCAGCAGTTTTGAAGGAACTGGGGCCAACGTCCTGACTTTC,CASSFEGTGANVLTF
TRBV28,-,TRBJ1-2,12,-,TGTGCCAGCAGTACGACAGGCTCGCGCTACACCTTC,CASSTTGSRYTF
TRBV20-1,-,TRBJ1-1,12,few,TGCAGTGCTAGACCCTGGAACACTGAAGCTTTCTTT,CSARPWNTEAFF
TRBV28,-,TRBJ1-5,17,few,TGTGCCAGCAGTTTCCGTCAGACCAAGGCCCTTAATCAGCCCCAGCATTTT,CASSFRQTKALNQPQHF
TRBV20-1,TRBD2,TRBJ2-5,14,medium-sized,TGCAGTGCGGGCACTAGCGGGATTCAAGAGACCCAGTACTTC,CSAGTSGIQETQYF
TRBV12-3/TRBV12-4,-,TRBJ2-7,13,-,TGTGCCAGCAGTTCCTATGTTGAGTACGAGCAGTACTTC,CASSSYVEYEQYF
TRBV20-1,-,TRBJ1-1,13,-,TGCAGTGCTAGGGGGGTCTCGGGGGTTGGGGCTTTCTTT,CSARGVSGVGAFF